The T cell receptor beta chain under discussion was sequenced for a study of blood T cell repertoires in COVID-19. This table comes from immunoSEQ multiplex PCR, and its TCRdb copy is limited to in-frame clones, with some not included. The table lists 130,000 or so clones, around 88% of them singletons. There are 12 residues in the CDR3. J gave up 7 bases and V 3 bases, and 2 bases lay outside the gene matches. Germline loops: CDR1 MNHEY, CDR2 SMNVEV (reference sequence). The chain combines TRBV27 with TRBJ1-1; 7 nucleotides agree with TRBD1. The sequence came from a man aged 50 to 60 with acute or convalescent COVID-19. Sequences were obtained from peripheral blood. The CDR3 protein is CASSFGDSEAFF. In nucleotides, the CDR3 is TGTGCCAGCAGTTTTGGGGACAGTGAAGCTTTCTTT.